The present T cell receptor beta chain was sequenced within a study of blood T cell repertoires in COVID-19. Looking at the study overall: The United States, Italy and Spain supplied acute and convalescent COVID-19 samples. Sample material is recorded as cDNA or gDNA derived from T cells, B-cell-depleted T cells, or PBMCs.

Trimming shortened V by 0 bases and J by 5 bases, and 19 bases separated the two germline ends. The CDR3 contains 17 residues. Germline V gene data show CDR1 as ENHRY and CDR2 as SYGVKD. The assay was immunoSEQ multiplex PCR, and TCRdb's table has in-frame clones only and misses some. This sample has roughly 200,000 clones; 78% occur once, and the top ten carry 2.8%. The genes are TRBV10-3 and TRBJ1-2; TRBD1 is a possible D gene (5 bases). The sequenced material came from peripheral blood. The source of this sequence is a woman of 80 years or more with active or convalescent COVID-19. CDR3 coding DNA: TGTGCCATCAGTGAGTCGATGAGGCAGGGTAATTTATATGGCTACACCTTC. Residues: CAISESMRQGNLYGYTF.